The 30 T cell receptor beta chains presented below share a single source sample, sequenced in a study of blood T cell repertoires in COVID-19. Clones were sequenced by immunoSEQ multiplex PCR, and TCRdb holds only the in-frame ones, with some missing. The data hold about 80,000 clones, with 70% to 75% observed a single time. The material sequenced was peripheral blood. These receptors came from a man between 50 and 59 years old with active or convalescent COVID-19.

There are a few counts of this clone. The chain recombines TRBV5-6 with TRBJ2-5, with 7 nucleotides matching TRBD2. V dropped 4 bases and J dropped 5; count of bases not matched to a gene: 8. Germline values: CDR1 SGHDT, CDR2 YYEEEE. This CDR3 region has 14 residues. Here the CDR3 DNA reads TGTGCCAGCAGCCCCTGGACTAGAAGGGAGACCCAGTACTTC. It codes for CASSPWTRRETQYF.

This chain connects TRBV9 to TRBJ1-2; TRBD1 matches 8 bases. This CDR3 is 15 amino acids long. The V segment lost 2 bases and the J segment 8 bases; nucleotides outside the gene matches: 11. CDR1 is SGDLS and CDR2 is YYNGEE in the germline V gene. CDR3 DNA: TGTGCCAGCAGCGTCTCGACAGGGGATTTGAGAGGCTACACCTTC. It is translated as CASSVSTGDLRGYTF.

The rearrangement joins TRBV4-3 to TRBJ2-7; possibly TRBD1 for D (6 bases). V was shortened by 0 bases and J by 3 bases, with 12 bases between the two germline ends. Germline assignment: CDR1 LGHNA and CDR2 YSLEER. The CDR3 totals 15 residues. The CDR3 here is CASSQDEGRGYEQYF. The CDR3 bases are TGCGCCAGCAGCCAAGACGAGGGCAGGGGCTACGAGCAGTACTTC.

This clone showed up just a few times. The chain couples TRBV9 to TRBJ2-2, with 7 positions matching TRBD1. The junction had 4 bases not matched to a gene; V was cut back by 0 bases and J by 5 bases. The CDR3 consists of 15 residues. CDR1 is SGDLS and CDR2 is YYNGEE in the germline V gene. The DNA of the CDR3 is TGTGCCAGCAGCGTAGAAGGGGGCGCGACCGGGGAGCTGTTTTTT. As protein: CASSVEGGATGELFF.

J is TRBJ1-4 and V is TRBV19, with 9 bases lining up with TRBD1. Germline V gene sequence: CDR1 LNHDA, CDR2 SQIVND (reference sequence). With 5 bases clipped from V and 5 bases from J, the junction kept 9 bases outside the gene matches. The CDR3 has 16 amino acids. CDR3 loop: CASSVGTGYWNEKLFF. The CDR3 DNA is TGTGCCAGTAGTGTCGGGACAGGGTACTGGAATGAAAAACTGTTTTTT.

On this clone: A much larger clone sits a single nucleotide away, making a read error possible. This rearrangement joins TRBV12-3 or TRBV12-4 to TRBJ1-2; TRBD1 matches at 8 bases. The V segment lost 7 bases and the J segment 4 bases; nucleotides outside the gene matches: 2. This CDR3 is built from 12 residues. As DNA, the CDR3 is TGTGCCAGCACTACAGGGGGCTATGGCTACACCTTC. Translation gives CASTTGGYGYTF.

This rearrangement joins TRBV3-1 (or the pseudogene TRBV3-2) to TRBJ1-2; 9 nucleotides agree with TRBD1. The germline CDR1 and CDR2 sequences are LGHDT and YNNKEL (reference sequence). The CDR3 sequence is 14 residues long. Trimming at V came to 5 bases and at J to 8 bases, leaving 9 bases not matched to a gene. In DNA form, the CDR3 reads TGTGCCAGCAGCGGACAGGGGTACTATGGGGGCTACACCTTC. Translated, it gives CASSGQGYYGGYTF.

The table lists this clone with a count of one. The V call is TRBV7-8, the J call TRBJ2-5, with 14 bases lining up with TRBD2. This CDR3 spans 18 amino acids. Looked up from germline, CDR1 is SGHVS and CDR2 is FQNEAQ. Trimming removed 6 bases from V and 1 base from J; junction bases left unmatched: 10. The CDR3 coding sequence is TGTGCCAGCAGTTACACTCCGGGACTAGCGGGGGCCCAAGAGACCCAGTACTTC. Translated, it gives CASSYTPGLAGAQETQYF.

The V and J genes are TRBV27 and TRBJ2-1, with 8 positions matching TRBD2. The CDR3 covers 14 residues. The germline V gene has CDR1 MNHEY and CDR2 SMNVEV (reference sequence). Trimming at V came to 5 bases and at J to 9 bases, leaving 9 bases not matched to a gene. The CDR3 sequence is CASSHSGTSGEQFF. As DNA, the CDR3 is TGTGCCAGCAGTCACTCCGGGACTAGTGGTGAGCAGTTCTTC.

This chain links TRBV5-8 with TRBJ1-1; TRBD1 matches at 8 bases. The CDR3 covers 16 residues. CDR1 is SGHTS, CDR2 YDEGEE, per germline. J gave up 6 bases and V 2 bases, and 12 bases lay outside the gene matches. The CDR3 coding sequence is TGTGCCAGCAGCTTTTCTGCCTTGGACAGGGCCCCTGAAGCTTTCTTT. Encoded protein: CASSFSALDRAPEAFF.

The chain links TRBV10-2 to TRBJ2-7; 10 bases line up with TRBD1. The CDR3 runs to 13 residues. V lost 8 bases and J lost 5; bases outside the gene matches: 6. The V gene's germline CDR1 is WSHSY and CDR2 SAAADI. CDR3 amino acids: CASEGQGTHEQYF. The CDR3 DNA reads TGCGCCAGCGAGGGACAGGGGACCCACGAGCAGTACTTC.

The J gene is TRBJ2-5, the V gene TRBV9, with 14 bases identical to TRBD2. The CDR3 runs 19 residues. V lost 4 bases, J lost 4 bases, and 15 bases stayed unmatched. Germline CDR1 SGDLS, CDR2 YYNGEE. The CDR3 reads CASSPRTSGGTLPRETQYF. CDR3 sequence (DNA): TGTGCCAGCAGCCCCAGGACTAGCGGGGGGACTTTACCCCGAGAGACCCAGTACTTC.

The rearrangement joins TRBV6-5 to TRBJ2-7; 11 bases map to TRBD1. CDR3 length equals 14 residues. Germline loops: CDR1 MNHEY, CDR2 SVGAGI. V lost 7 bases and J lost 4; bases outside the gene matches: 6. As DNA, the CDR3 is TGTGCCAGCACGCAGGACAGGGGGCGATACGAGCAGTACTTC. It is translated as CASTQDRGRYEQYF.

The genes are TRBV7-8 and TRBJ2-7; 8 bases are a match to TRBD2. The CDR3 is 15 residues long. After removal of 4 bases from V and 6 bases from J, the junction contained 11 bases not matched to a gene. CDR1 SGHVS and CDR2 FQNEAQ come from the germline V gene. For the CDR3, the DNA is TGTGCCAGCAGCTCCGAGGGCGGGGGGCCGTCCGAGCAGTACTTC. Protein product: CASSSEGGGPSEQYF.

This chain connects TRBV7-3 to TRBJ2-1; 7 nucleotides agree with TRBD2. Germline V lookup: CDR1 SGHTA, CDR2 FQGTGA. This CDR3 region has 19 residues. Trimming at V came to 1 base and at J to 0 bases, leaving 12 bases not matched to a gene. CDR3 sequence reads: CASSLKPSGVGYSYNEQFF. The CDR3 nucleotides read TGTGCCAGCAGCTTAAAACCCAGCGGGGTAGGTTACTCCTACAATGAGCAGTTCTTC. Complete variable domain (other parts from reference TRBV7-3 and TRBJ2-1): GAGVSQTPSNKVTEKGKYVELRCDPISGHTALYWYRQSLGQGPEFLIYFQGTGAADDSGLPNDRFFAVRPEGSVSTLKIQRTERGDSAVYLCASSLKPSGVGYSYNEQFFGPGTRLTVL.

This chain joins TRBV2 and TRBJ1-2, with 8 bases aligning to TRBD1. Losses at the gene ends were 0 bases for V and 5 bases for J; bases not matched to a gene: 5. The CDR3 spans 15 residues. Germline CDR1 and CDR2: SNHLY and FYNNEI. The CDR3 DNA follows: TGTGCCAGCAGTGAAGCCGGGACAGGAGAGTATGGCTACACCTTC. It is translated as CASSEAGTGEYGYTF.

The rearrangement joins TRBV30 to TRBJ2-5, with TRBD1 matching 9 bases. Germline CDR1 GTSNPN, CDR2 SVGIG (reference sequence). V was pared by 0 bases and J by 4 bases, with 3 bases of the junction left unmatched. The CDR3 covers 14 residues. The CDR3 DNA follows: TGTGCCTGGAGTGTGACAGGGGGTCGAGAGACCCAGTACTTC. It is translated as CAWSVTGGRETQYF.

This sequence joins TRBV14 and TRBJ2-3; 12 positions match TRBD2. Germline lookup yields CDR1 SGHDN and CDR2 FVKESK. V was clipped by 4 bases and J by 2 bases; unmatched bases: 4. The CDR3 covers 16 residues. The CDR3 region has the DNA TGTGCCAGCAGCCTCGGACTAGCGGGGCACACAGATACGCAGTATTTT. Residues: CASSLGLAGHTDTQYF.

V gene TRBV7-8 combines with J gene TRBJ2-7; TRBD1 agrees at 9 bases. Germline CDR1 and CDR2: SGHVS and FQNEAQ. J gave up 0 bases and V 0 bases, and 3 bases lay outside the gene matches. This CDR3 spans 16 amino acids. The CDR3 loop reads CASSLATGGPSYEQYF. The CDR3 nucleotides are TGTGCCAGCAGCTTAGCCACAGGGGGCCCCTCCTACGAGCAGTACTTC.

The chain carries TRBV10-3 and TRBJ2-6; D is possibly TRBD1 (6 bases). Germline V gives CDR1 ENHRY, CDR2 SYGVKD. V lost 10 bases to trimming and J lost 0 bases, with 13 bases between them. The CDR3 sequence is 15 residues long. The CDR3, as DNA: TGTGCCACCCGGACAGTGACCTCTGGGGCCAACGTCCTGACTTTC. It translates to CATRTVTSGANVLTF.

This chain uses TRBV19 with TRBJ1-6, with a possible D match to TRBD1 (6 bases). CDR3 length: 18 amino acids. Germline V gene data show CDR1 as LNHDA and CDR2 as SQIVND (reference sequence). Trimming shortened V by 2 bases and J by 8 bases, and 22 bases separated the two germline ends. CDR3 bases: TGTGCCAGTAGTATACGAAGCGCGGGGGCAGGGGACCATTCACCCCTCCACTTT. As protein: CASSIRSAGAGDHSPLHF.

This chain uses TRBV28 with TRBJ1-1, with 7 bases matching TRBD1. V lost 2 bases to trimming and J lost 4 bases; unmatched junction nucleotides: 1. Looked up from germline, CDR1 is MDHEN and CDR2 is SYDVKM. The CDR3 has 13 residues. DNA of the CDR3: TGTGCCAGCAGTTTAGAGGGGGCCACTGAAGCTTTCTTT. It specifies CASSLEGATEAFF. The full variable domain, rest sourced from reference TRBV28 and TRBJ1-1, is DVKVTQSSRYLVKRTGEKVFLECVQDMDHENMFWYRQDPGLGLRLIYFSYDVKMKEKGDIPEGYSVSREKKERFSLILESASTNQTSMYLCASSLEGATEAFFGQGTRLTVV.

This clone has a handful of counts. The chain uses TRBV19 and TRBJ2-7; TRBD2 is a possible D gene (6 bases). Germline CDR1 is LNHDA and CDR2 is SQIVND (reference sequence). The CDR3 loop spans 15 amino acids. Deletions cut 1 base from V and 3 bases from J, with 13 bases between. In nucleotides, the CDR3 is TGTGCCAGTAGTATAGTTATGGGACTGTTCTACGAGCAGTACTTC. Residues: CASSIVMGLFYEQYF.

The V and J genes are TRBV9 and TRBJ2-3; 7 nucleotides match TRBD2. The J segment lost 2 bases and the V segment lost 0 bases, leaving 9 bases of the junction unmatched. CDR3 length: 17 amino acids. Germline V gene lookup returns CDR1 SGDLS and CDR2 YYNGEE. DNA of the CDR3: TGTGCCAGCAGCGTAGAGAGGGAGGGGACTAACACAGATACGCAGTATTTT. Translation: CASSVEREGTNTDTQYF. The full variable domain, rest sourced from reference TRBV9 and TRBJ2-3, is DSGVTQTPKHLITATGQRVTLRCSPRSGDLSVYWYQQSLDQGLQFLIQYYNGEERAKGNILERFSAQQFPDLHSELNLSSLELGDSALYFCASSVEREGTNTDTQYFGPGTRLTVL.

CDR3 amino acids: CASSYQGIFGGYTF. The CDR3 coding sequence is TGTGCCAGCAGTTATCAGGGGATCTTCGGAGGCTACACCTTC. The chain joins TRBV6-2 or TRBV6-3 to TRBJ1-2; tentatively, D is TRBD1 (6 bases). The V and J ends lost 3 bases and 8 bases respectively, with 16 bases between them. In germline, CDR1 is MNHEY, CDR2 SVGEGT. The CDR3 length is 14 residues.

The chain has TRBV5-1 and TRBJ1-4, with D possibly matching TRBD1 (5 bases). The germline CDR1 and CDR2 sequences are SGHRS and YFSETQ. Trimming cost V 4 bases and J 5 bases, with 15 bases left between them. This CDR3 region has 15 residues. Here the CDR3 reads CASSPGRAGNEKLFF. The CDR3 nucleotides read TGCGCCAGCAGCCCCGGAAGGGCAGGGAATGAAAAACTGTTTTTT.

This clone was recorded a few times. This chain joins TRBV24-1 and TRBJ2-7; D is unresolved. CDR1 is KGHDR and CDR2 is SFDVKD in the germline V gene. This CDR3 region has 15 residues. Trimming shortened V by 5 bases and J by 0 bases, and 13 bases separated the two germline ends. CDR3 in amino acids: CATSAPNSNSYEQYF. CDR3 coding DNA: TGTGCCACCAGTGCCCCAAACAGCAACTCCTACGAGCAGTACTTC.

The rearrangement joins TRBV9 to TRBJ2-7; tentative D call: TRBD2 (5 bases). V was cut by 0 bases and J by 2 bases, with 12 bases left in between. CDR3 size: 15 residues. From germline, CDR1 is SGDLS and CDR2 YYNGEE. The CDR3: CASSVGRSEAYEQYF. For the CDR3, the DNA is TGTGCCAGCAGCGTAGGTCGATCGGAGGCCTACGAGCAGTACTTC. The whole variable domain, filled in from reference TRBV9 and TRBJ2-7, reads DSGVTQTPKHLITATGQRVTLRCSPRSGDLSVYWYQQSLDQGLQFLIQYYNGEERAKGNILERFSAQQFPDLHSELNLSSLELGDSALYFCASSVGRSEAYEQYFGPGTRLTVT.

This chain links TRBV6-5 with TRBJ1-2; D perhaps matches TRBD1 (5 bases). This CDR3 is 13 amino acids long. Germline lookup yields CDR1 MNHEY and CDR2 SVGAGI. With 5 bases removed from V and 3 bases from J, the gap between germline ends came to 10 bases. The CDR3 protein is CASSQTGDYGYTF. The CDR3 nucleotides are TGTGCCAGCAGTCAGACGGGGGACTATGGCTACACCTTC.

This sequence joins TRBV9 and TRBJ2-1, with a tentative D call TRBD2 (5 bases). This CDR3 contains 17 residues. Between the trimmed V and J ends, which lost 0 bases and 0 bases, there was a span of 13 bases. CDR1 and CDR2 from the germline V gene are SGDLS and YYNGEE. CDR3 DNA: TGTGCCAGCAGCGTAGCCGTTGGAGCGGACTCCTACAATGAGCAGTTCTTC. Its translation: CASSVAVGADSYNEQFF.